One and the same sample provided the 10 T cell receptor beta chains below, sequenced in a study of T cells in narcolepsy (dated by TCRdb to the late 2010s). Preparation of the library involved the immunoSEQ multiplex PCR assay. Imported from immuneACCESS, the table was reduced by TCRdb to in-frame sequences with V and J called. These copies leave out some clones; in studies compared against another copy, an unresolved V gene accounts for under half, and the cause of the remainder is not known. This sample has tens of thousands of clones in its table, and approximately 60% of those were observed once. 12% of the sample is taken by the ten largest. Sequencing input: memory (CD45RA-) CD4+ T cells from blood. What this sample's cell subset or site label stands for: memory T cells sorted ex vivo from peripheral blood. The receptor source for this set is a human donor in good health.

V usage is TRBV11-2 and J usage is TRBJ2-2; D gene unclear. V lost 4 bases, J lost 6 bases, and 12 bases lay in between. Germline values: CDR1 SGHAT, CDR2 FQNNGV. The CDR3 runs to 14 residues. The CDR3 nucleotides are TGTGCCAGCAGCTCGTTGCAGCACCCCGGGGAGCTGTTTTTT. This gives the protein CASSSLQHPGELFF.

The chain joins TRBV5-1 to TRBJ1-2; D gene uncertain. V lost 0 bases to trimming and J lost 7 bases, with 10 bases between them. The CDR3 runs to 13 residues. Germline V gene lookup returns CDR1 SGHRS and CDR2 YFSETQ. CDR3: CASSLETARGYTF. The CDR3 coding sequence is TGCGCCAGCAGCTTGGAAACCGCTCGTGGCTACACCTTC.

The chain joins TRBV19 to TRBJ2-3; TRBD2 matches 11 bases. CDR3 size: 14 residues. Germline values: CDR1 LNHDA, CDR2 SQIVND (reference sequence). The V segment lost 9 bases and the J segment 4 bases; nucleotides outside the gene matches: 6. CDR3 bases: TGTGCCAGCTCACTAGCGGGAGTCCCAGATACGCAGTATTTT. This translates into CASSLAGVPDTQYF.

Only a few counts were recorded for this clone. This sequence joins TRBV6-5 and TRBJ2-2, with D hard to call. Germline V gene sequence: CDR1 MNHEY, CDR2 SVGAGI. Trimming removed 4 bases from V and 2 bases from J, with 14 bases in between. CDR3 length: 16 amino acids. Here the CDR3 reads CASSSTPSPNTGELFF. CDR3 nucleotide sequence: TGTGCCAGCAGTTCTACCCCCTCGCCAAACACCGGGGAGCTGTTTTTT.

The gene calls are TRBV4-3 and TRBJ1-3; 11 positions match TRBD1. The V gene's germline CDR1 is LGHNA and CDR2 YSLEER. CDR3 length: 15 residues. Losses at the gene ends were 3 bases for V and 8 bases for J; bases not matched to a gene: 6. The CDR3 coding sequence is TGCGCCAGCAGCCAGGACAGGGGGCTTAGTTACACCATATATTTT. This translates into CASSQDRGLSYTIYF.

The rearrangement uses TRBV5-1 and TRBJ2-1; TRBD2 matches 8 bases. The V gene end was trimmed by 0 bases and the J gene end by 5 bases; junction bases not matched to a gene: 7. The CDR3 sequence is 16 residues long. Germline CDR1 and CDR2: SGHRS and YFSETQ. The CDR3 nucleotides are TGCGCCAGCAGCTTGGCCCATAGCGGGGTCAACAATGAGCAGTTCTTC. Translated, it gives CASSLAHSGVNNEQFF.

Written as DNA, the CDR3 is TGTGCCAGCAGTTTCAGGGGAAATTCACCCCTCCACTTT. Protein: CASSFRGNSPLHF. The V call is TRBV28, the J call TRBJ1-6, with a possible D match to TRBD1 (6 bases). This CDR3 region has 13 residues. Trimming took 3 bases from V and 7 from J, leaving 7 bases between them. Germline CDR1 reads MDHEN; CDR2 reads SYDVKM.

This clone appeared once. The V call is TRBV5-1, the J call TRBJ2-5; TRBD2 might be the D (5 bases). Germline lookup yields CDR1 SGHRS and CDR2 YFSETQ. This CDR3 has 13 amino acids. V gave up 5 bases and J gave up 5 bases, with 13 bases separating them. The DNA of the CDR3 is TGCGCCAGCAGTAGGGAGTTGGAGGAGACCCAGTACTTC. Translated: CASSRELEETQYF.

This chain joins TRBV30 and TRBJ1-2; D is perhaps TRBD1 (5 bases). Germline CDR1 reads GTSNPN; CDR2 reads SVGIG (reference sequence). Trimming removed 8 bases at V and 7 bases at J, with 14 bases between. The CDR3 sequence is 11 residues long. CDR3 in amino acids: CALERGFGYTF. CDR3 nucleotide sequence: TGTGCCCTGGAAAGGGGTTTTGGCTACACCTTC.

The V and J genes are TRBV19 and TRBJ2-2; D is possibly TRBD1 or TRBD2 (5 bases each). Germline loops: CDR1 LNHDA, CDR2 SQIVND (reference sequence). CDR3 length: 13 residues. V was cut by 8 bases and J by 5 bases, with 12 bases left in between. CDR3 sequence (DNA): TGTGCCAGTTGGGGACGTGCAACCGGGGAGCTGTTTTTT. Amino acid sequence: CASWGRATGELFF.